Described below is a single TCR beta chain sequence and its context. V lost 0 bases and J lost 10; bases outside the gene matches: 13. CDR1 and CDR2 from the germline V gene are SGHNT and YYREEE (reference sequence). The CDR3 has 17 amino acids. These data are taken from a study of blood T cell repertoires in COVID-19. A PCR-confirmed or clinician-diagnosed COVID-19 case had contacted exposed participants within 2 weeks of entry. Assay: immunoSEQ multiplex PCR; the TCRdb copy retains only in-frame clones and omits some. Found here are hundreds of thousands of clones, 90% of them singletons; the top ten hold over 13%.

The genes are TRBV5-4 and TRBJ1-6; 7 bases are a match to TRBD1. The sample comprised PBMCs or T cells enriched from blood (not recorded which). This receptor was identified in a man aged 30 to 45 who had been exposed to COVID-19. CDR3 bases: TGTGCCAGCAGCTTGGGTTACAGGGGCCCGGTAGGCTCACCCCTCCACTTT. It codes for CASSLGYRGPVGSPLHF.